This TCR beta chain was sequenced in a study of T-cell memory formation after mild COVID-19. On the study more broadly: Largely donor-specific sequence clusters came from two donors. General study results and limits: Detection of some responders pre-infection suggested pre-existing cross-reactive memory T cells participated.

The CDR3 spans 16 residues. Trimming left V 6 bases short and J 3 bases short, with 21 bases between. Germline CDR1 and CDR2: KGHSH and LQKENI. This clonotype was detected only a few times. Its specificity is not known. Using constant-segment primers, 5'RACE produced TCR alpha and TCR beta cDNA libraries carrying sample barcodes and UMIs. TCRdb itself ran the 5' RACE reads through MiXCR, one entry per CDR3 protein. This repertoire shows roughly 180,000 distinct CDR3 sequences, approximately 18% found once; its top ten account for roughly 3.7%. The chain employs TRBV18 and TRBJ2-7; D might be TRBD1 (6 bases). This receptor was taken from a man aged 18 to 29 who had mild COVID-19 (a few samples of this study predate the infection). Cell type and time point are not known. The source material was PBMCs or a T cell subset sorted from them (not recorded which). The CDR3 nucleotides read TGTGCCAGCTCGCCCCGGGGACAAAGCGGTGGCTACGAGCAGTACTTC. Its protein is CASSPRGQSGGYEQYF.